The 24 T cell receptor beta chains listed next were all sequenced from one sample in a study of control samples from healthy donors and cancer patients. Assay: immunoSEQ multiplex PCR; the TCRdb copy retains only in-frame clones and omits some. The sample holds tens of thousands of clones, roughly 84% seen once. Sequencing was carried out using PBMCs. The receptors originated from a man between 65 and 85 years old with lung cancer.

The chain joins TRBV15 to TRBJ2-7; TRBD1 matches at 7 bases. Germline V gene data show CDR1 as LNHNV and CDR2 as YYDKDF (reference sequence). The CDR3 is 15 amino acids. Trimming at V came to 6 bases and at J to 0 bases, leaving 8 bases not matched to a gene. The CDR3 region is CATRGTGEPSYEQYF. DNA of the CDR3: TGTGCCACCAGGGGTACAGGGGAACCCTCCTACGAGCAGTACTTC.

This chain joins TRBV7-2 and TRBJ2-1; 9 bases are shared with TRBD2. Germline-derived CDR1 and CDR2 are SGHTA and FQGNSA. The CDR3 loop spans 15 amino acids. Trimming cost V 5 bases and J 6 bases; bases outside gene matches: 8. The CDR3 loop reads CASSPRTSDANEQFF. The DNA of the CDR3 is TGTGCCAGCAGCCCACGGACTAGCGATGCCAATGAGCAGTTCTTC.

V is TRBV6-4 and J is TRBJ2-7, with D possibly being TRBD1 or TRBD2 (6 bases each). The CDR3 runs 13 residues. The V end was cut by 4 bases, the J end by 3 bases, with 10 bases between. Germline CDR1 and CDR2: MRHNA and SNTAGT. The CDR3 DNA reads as TGTGCCAGCAGTGTTGGAGGGGGCTACGAGCAGTACTTC. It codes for CASSVGGGYEQYF.

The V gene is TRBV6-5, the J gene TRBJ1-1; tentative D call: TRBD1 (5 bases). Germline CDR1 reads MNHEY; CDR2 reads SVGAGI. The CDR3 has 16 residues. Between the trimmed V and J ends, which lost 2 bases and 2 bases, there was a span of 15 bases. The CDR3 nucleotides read TGTGCCAGCAGTTACGGGGCGTTTCGACCTAACACTGAAGCTTTCTTT. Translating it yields CASSYGAFRPNTEAFF.

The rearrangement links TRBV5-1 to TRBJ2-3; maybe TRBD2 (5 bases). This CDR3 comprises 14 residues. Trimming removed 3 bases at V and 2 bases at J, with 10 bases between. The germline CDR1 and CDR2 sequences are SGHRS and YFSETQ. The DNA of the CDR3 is TGCGCCAGCAGCTCTGGCGGGTTCACAGATACGCAGTATTTT. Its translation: CASSSGGFTDTQYF.

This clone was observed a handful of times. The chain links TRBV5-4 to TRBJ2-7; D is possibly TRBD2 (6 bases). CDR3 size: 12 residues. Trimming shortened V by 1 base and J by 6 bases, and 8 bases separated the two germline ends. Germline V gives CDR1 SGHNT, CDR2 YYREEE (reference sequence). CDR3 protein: CASSLMGGEQYF. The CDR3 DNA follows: TGTGCCAGCAGCTTGATGGGAGGCGAGCAGTACTTC. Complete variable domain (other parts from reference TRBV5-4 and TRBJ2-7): ETGVTQSPTHLIKTRGQQVTLRCSSQSGHNTVSWYQQALGQGPQFIFQYYREEENGRGNFPPRFSGLQFPNYSSELNVNALELDDSALYLCASSLMGGEQYFGPGTRLTVT.

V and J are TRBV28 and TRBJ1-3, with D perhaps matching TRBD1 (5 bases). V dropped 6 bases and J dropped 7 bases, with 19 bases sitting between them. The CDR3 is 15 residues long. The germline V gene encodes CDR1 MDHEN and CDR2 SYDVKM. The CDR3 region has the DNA TGTGCCAGCAGACCCTCAGGGTCTCCGACGAACACCATATATTTT. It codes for CASRPSGSPTNTIYF.

The CDR3 DNA sequence: TGTGCCAGCAGCCAAGGCGCGGGGGGCGCGGCGGACACTGAAGCTTTCTTT. It yields the protein CASSQGAGGAADTEAFF. This chain joins TRBV4-2 and TRBJ1-1; D might be TRBD1 (6 bases). This CDR3 contains 17 residues. Germline CDR1 LGHNA, CDR2 YNFKEQ. Trimming cost V 1 base and J 3 bases, with 18 bases left between them.

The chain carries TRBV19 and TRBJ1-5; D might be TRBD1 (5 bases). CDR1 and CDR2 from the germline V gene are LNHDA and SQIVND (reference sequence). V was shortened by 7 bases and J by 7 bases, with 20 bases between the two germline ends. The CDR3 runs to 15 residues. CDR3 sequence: CASIPGTGWNQPQHF. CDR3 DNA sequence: TGTGCCAGTATTCCGGGCACAGGATGGAACCAGCCCCAGCATTTT.

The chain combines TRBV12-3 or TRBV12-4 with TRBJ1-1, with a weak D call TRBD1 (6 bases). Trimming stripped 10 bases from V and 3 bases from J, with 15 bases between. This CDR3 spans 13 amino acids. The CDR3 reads CAIRQVVHTEAFF. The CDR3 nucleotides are TGTGCCATCCGACAGGTAGTACACACTGAAGCTTTCTTT.

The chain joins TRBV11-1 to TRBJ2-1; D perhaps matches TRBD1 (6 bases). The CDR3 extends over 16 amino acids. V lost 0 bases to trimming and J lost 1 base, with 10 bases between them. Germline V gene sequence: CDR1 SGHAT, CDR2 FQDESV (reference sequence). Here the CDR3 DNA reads TGTGCCAGCAGCTTAGCGGGACACTCATCCTACAATGAGCAGTTCTTC. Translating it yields CASSLAGHSSYNEQFF.

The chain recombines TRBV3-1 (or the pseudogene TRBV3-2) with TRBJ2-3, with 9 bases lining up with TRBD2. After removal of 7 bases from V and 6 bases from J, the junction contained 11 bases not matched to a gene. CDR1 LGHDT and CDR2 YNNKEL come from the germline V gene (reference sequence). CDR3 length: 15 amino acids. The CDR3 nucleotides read TGTGCCAGCACCCGGGGTAGCGGGGGAAGGGATACGCAGTATTTT. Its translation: CASTRGSGGRDTQYF.

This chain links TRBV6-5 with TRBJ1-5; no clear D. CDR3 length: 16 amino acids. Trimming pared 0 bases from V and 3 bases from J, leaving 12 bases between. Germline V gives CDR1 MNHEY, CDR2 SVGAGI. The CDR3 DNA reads TGTGCCAGCAGTTACTCGGGGTTTGGCTTCAATCAGCCCCAGCATTTT. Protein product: CASSYSGFGFNQPQHF.

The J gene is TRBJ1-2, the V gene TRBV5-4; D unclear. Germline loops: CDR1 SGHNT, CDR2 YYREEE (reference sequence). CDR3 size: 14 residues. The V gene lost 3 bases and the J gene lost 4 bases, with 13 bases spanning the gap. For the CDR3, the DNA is TGTGCCAGCAGCTCCCGGAACAAGGGCTATGGCTACACCTTC. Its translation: CASSSRNKGYGYTF.

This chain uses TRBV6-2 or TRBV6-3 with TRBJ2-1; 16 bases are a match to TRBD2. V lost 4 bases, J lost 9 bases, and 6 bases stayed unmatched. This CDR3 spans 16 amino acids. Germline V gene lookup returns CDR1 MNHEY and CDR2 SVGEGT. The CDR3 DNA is TGTGCCAGCAGTTCCGGGACTAGCGGGGGGGTTGGTGAGCAGTTCTTC. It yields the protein CASSSGTSGGVGEQFF.

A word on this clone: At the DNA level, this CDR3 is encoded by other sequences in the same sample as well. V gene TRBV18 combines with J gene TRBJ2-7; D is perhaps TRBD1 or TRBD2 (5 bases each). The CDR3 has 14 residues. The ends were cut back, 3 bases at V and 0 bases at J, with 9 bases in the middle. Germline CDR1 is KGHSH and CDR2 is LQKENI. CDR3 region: CASSPGTGSYEQYF. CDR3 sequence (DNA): TGTGCCAGCTCACCGGGGACGGGCTCCTACGAGCAGTACTTC.

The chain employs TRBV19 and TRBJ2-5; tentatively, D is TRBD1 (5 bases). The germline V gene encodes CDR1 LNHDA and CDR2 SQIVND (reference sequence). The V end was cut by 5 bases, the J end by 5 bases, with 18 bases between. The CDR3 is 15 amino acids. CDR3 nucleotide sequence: TGTGCCAGTAGTTCTCGTGGGGCCCGCTCGGAGACCCAGTACTTC. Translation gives CASSSRGARSETQYF.

This CDR3 reads CASSQPWDRANSPLHF. CDR3 sequence (DNA): TGCGCCAGCAGCCAACCATGGGACAGGGCAAATTCACCCCTCCACTTT. V usage is TRBV4-1 and J usage is TRBJ1-6, with TRBD1 matching 9 bases. The trim removed 2 bases at V and 7 bases at J, leaving 6 bases unmatched. The CDR3 covers 16 residues. Germline loops: CDR1 MGHRA, CDR2 YSYEKL.

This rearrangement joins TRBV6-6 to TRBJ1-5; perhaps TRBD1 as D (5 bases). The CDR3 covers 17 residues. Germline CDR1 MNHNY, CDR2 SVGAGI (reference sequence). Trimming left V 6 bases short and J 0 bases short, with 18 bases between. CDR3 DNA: TGTGCCAGCAGACGAGGGACGGCTCTTTATAGCAATCAGCCCCAGCATTTT. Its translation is CASRRGTALYSNQPQHF.

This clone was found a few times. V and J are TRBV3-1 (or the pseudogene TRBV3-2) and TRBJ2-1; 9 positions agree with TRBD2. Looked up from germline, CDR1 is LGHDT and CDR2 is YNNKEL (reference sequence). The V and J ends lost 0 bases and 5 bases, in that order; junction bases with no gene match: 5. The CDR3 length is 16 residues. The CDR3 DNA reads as TGTGCCAGCAGCCAAGATGCGCGGGGGGGGAACAATGAGCAGTTCTTC. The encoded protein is CASSQDARGGNNEQFF.

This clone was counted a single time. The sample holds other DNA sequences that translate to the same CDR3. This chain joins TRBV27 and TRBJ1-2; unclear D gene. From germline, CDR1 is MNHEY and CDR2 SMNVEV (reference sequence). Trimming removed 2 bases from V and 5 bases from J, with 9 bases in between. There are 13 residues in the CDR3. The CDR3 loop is CASSLRGSYGYTF. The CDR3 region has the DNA TGTGCCAGCAGTTTAAGAGGATCTTATGGCTACACCTTC.

As DNA, the CDR3 is TGCAGTGCTAGGAGGGGTCCCGAGCAGTACTTC. Translating it yields CSARRGPEQYF. The V gene is TRBV20-1, the J gene TRBJ2-7; D could derive from TRBD1 or TRBD2 (5 bases each). Germline-derived CDR1 and CDR2 are DFQATT and SNEGSKA (reference sequence). The CDR3 extends over 11 amino acids. The V end lost 3 bases, the J end lost 6 bases, and 9 bases lay between the germline ends.

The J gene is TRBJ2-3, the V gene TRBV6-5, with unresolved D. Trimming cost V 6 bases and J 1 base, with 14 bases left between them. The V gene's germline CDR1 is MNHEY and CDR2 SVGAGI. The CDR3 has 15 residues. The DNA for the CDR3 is TGTGCCAGCAGGTATATGGGCGGCGGCACAGATACGCAGTATTTT. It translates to CASRYMGGGTDTQYF.

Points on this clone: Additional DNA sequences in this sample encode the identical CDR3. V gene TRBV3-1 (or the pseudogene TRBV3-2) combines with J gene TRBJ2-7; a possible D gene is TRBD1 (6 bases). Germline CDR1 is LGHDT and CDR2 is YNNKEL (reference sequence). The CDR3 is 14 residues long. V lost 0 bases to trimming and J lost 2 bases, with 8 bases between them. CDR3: CASSQDPGAYEQYF. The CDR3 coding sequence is TGTGCCAGCAGCCAAGATCCAGGGGCCTACGAGCAGTACTTC.